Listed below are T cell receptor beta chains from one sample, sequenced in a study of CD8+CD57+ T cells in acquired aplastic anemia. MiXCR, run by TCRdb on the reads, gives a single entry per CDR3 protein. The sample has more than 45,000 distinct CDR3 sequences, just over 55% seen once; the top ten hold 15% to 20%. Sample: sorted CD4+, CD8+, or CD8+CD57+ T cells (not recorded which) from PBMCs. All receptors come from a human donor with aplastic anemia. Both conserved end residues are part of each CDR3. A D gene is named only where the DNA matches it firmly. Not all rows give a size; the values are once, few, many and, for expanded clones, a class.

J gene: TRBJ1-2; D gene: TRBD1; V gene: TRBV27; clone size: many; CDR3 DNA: TGTGCCAGCAGAACAACCCACAAGGGGGCGCGGGGCTATGGCTACACCTTC; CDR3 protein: CASRTTHKGARGYGYTF
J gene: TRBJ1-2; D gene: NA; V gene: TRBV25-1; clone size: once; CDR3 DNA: TGTGCCAGCAGTGGGAAGACAGGAACGAACTATGGCTACACCTTC; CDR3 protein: CASSGKTGTNYGYTF
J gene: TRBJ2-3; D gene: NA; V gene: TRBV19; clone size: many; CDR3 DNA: TGTGCCAGTAGTATCCTGGGGGGAGTGGATACGCAGTATTTT; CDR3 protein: CASSILGGVDTQYF
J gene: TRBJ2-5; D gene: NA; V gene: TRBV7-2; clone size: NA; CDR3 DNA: TGTGCCAGCAGCTCCCGGACCATCCAAGAGACCCAGTACTTC; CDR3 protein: CASSSRTIQETQYF
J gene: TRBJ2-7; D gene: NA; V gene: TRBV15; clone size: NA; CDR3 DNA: TGTGCCACCAGCAGGTTACCCCGGGACCAGTTCTACGAGCAGTACTTC; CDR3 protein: CATSRLPRDQFYEQYF
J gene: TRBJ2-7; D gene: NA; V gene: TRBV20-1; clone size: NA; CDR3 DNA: TGCAGTGCTTATCACCCAGGGGGGGGGACTTACGAGCAGTACTTC; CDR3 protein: CSAYHPGGGTYEQYF
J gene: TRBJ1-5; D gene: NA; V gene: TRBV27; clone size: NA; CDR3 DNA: TGTGCCAGCAGTTTAGATGGAACAGGTCACCCCCCAATCAGGCCCCAGCATTTT; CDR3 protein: CASSLDGTGHPPIRPQHF
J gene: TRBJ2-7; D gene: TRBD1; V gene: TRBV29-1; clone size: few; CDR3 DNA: TGCAGCGTTGCCGACAGGGGATACGAGCAGTACTTC; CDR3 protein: CSVADRGYEQYF
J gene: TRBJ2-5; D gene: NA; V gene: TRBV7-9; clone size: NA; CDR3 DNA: TGTGCCAGCAGCGCGACTAGTTCAGAGACCCAGTACTTC; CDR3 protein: CASSATSSETQYF
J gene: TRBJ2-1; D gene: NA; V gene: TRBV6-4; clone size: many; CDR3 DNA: TGTGCCAGCAGTGACCGGACGGCCTACATAGGCAATGAGCAGTTCTTC; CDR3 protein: CASSDRTAYIGNEQFF
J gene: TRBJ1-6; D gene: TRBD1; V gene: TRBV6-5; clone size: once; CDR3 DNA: TGTGCCAGCAGTTCCCTCCCGGGACAGGGTAATTCACCCCTCCACTTT; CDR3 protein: CASSSLPGQGNSPLHF
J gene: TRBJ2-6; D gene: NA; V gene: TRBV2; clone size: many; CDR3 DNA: TGTGCCAGCAGTGCGAATGTTCGGGGGCCCGGGGCCAACGTCCTGACTTTC; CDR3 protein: CASSANVRGPGANVLTF
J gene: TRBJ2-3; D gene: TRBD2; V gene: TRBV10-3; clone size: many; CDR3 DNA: TGTGCCATCAGTTCCCCAGCGGGGGGCACAGATACGCAGTATTTT; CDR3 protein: CAISSPAGGTDTQYF
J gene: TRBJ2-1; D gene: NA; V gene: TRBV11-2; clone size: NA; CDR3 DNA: TGTGCCAGCAGCTTCGATGGGCAGGGTGGAAGCAATGAGCAGTTCTTC; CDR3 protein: CASSFDGQGGSNEQFF
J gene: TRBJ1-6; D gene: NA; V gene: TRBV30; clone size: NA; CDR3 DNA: TGTGCCCGGAGTGTACCGGGAACGGGGGATTCACCCCTCCACTTT; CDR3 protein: CARSVPGTGDSPLHF
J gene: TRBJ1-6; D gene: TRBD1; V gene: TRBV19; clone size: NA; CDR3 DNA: TGTGCCAGTAACTTAGGACAGGGATCAAATAATTCACCCCTCCACTTT; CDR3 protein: CASNLGQGSNNSPLHF
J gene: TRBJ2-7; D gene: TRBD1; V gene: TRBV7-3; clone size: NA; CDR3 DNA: TGTGCCAGCAGCTCCACTGCGGCAGGGGGCGAGCAGTACTTC; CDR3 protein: CASSSTAAGGEQYF
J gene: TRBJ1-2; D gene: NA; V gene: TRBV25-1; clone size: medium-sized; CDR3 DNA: TGTGCCAGCAGTCGAGGGAGCAACTATGGCTACACCTTC; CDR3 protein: CASSRGSNYGYTF
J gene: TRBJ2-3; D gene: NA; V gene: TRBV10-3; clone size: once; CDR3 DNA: TGTGCCATCAGGGGAAGGGTAGGGCTGAGCACAGATACGCAGTATTTT; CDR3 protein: CAIRGRVGLSTDTQYF
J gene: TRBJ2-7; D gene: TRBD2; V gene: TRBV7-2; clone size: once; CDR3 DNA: TGTGCCAGCAGCTTAGCGTCCAGCGGGGGGGTCTCCGAGCAGTACTTC; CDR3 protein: CASSLASSGGVSEQYF
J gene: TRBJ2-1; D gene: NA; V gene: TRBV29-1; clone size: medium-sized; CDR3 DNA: TGCAGCGTTAAGGGCGTAAATGAGCAGTTCTTC; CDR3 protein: CSVKGVNEQFF
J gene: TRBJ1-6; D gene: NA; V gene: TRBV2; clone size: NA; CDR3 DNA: TGTGCCAGCAGCGGGGCCGCGGCAGTTAATTCACCCCTCCACTTT; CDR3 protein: CASSGAAAVNSPLHF
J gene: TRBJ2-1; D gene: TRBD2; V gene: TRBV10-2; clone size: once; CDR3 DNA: TGCGCCAGCTCGGCTAGCGGGGGCTACCAGTTCTTC; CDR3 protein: CASSASGGYQFF
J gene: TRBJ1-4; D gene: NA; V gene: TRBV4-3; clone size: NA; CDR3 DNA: TGCGCCAGCAGCCAAGGTCAGGATCGTAATGAAAAACTGTTTTTT; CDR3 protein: CASSQGQDRNEKLFF
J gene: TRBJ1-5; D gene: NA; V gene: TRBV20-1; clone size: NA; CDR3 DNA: TGCAGTGCTAGAGATCTAGGGGGCAATCAGCCCCAGCATTTT; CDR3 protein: CSARDLGGNQPQHF
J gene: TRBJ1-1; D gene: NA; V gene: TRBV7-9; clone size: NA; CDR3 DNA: TGTGCCACTCAACGGGAGGAGCACACTGAAGCTTTCTTT; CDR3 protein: CATQREEHTEAFF
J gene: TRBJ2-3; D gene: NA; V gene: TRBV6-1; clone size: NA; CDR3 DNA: TGTGCCATCAGTCCCAGCACAGATACGCAGTATTTT; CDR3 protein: CAISPSTDTQYF
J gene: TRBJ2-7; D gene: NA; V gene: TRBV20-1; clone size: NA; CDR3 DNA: TGCAATGCTAGAGACCCCGCAGGCTCCTACGGGCAGTACTTC; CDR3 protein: CNARDPAGSYGQYF
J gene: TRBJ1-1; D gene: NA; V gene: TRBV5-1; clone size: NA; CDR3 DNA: TGTGCCAGCAGGACGAGGGGTGGAGCTTTCTTT; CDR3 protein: CASRTRGGAFF
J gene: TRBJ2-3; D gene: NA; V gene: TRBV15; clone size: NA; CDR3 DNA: TGTGCCACCAGCAGAGGAGGGGAATACACAGATACGCAGTATTTT; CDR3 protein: CATSRGGEYTDTQYF
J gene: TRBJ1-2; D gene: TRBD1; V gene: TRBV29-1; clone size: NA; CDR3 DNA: TGCAGCTTCGAGGACAGGGCGTTCTATGGCTACACCTTC; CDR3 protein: CSFEDRAFYGYTF
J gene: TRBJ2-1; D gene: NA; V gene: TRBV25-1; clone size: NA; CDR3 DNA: TGTGCCAGCAGTGCGAGTCGGGGTCTTTCCTACAATGAGCAGTTCTTC; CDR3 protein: CASSASRGLSYNEQFF
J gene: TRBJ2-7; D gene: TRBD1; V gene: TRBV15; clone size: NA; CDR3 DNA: TGTGCCACCAACCCGGGACAGGGATTGGACGAGCAGTACTTC; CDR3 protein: CATNPGQGLDEQYF